The 18 T cell receptor beta chains presented below share a single source sample, sequenced in a study of regulatory T cells in long-lasting Graves disease. Researchers made TCR beta libraries by using iRepertoire HTBI primers and running Arm-PCR on CDR3 regions. From the multiplex PCR reads, TCRdb called clonotypes with MiXCR, one entry per CDR3 protein. The data contain 300,000 to 500,000 distinct CDR3 sequences, more than 20% of them singletons. Time point indicated: persistent/refractory GD, antithyroid drugs over 5 years with positive TRAb. Researchers made the TCR library from RNA that was extracted from PBMCs. The sample in question was peripheral blood mononuclear cells (PBMCs), obtained when the disease was refractory, from a patient treated with antithyroid drugs. The receptor set was obtained from a female donor with Graves disease.

This clonotype occurred a few times. The chain combines TRBV5-1 with TRBJ2-3; a possible D gene is TRBD2 (5 bases). Per the germline V gene, CDR1 is SGHRS and CDR2 is YFSETQ. This CDR3 region has 15 residues. The V and J ends lost 8 bases and 0 bases respectively, with 16 bases between them. The DNA of the CDR3 is TGCGCCAGTCGTTTAGCGAACCCTAGCACAGATACGCAGTATTTT. Its protein is CASRLANPSTDTQYF.

This clonotype was found many times. This chain links TRBV7-9 with TRBJ1-1; unclear D gene. Germline V lookup: CDR1 SEHNR, CDR2 FQNEAQ (reference sequence). Trimming removed 1 base from V and 4 bases from J, with 7 bases in between. The CDR3 extends over 13 amino acids. The CDR3 loop is CASSLGKGTEAFF. CDR3 bases: TGTGCCAGCAGCTTAGGTAAGGGCACTGAAGCTTTCTTT.

V is TRBV7-8 and J is TRBJ2-7, with D hard to call. The germline CDR1 and CDR2 sequences are SGHVS and FQNEAQ. Trimming took 5 bases from V and 3 from J, leaving 5 bases between them. The CDR3 is made up of 11 amino acids. The DNA for the CDR3 is TGTGCCAGCAGCCACCACTACGAGCAGTACTTC. This encodes CASSHHYEQYF.

This clonotype was seen repeatedly, ten times or more. This chain joins TRBV12-3 or TRBV12-4 and TRBJ2-2, with D possibly matching TRBD1 (6 bases). V lost 5 bases and J lost 8, with 9 bases in between. The CDR3 consists of 12 residues. CDR3 amino acids: CASSQQGGELFF. In DNA form, the CDR3 reads TGTGCCAGCAGTCAACAGGGTGGGGAGCTGTTTTTT.

This clonotype appeared a few times. The rearrangement joins TRBV7-6 to TRBJ2-7; D gene unclear. The CDR3 is 15 residues long. V lost 3 bases, J lost 0 bases, and 12 bases lay in between. Germline CDR1 SGHVS, CDR2 FNYEAQ. The CDR3 sequence is CASSLQSMGSYEQYF. DNA for the CDR3: TGTGCCAGCAGCTTGCAGAGTATGGGCTCCTACGAGCAGTACTTC.

This clonotype was found a few times. The chain recombines TRBV7-9 with TRBJ2-7, with TRBD2 matching 9 bases. V shed 1 base, J shed 5 bases, and the junction held 6 bases outside the gene matches. CDR1 and CDR2 from the germline V gene are SEHNR and FQNEAQ (reference sequence). The CDR3 has 15 amino acids. CDR3 sequence (DNA): TGTGCCAGCAGCTTAGTTGCGGGAGGGCCGGACGAGCAGTACTTC. It encodes CASSLVAGGPDEQYF.

This clonotype was detected only a few times. The rearrangement links TRBV20-1 to TRBJ2-7; D gene unclear. The V gene lost 2 bases and the J gene lost 7 bases, with 15 bases spanning the gap. The CDR3 is 13 residues long. Germline V CDR1 and CDR2: DFQATT, SNEGSKA (reference sequence). CDR3 residues: CSARKGLGGEQYF. CDR3 nucleotide sequence: TGCAGTGCTAGAAAGGGCCTCGGTGGAGAGCAGTACTTC.

In regard to this clonotype: At one end, the junction sequence differs from germline, possibly due to a read error. V and J are TRBV4-1 and TRBJ2-2; D perhaps matches TRBD2 (5 bases). This CDR3 is 14 amino acids long. Germline CDR1 reads MGHRA; CDR2 reads YSYEKL. The CDR3 protein is CASGITPNTGELLF. CDR3 coding DNA: TGCGCCAGCGGTATCACACCGAACACCGGGGAGCTGCTTTTT.

The chain combines TRBV5-1 with TRBJ2-7, with D possibly called TRBD1 or TRBD2 (6 bases each). This CDR3 is 13 amino acids long. Trimming left V 3 bases short and J 4 bases short, with 11 bases between. CDR1 and CDR2 from the germline V gene are SGHRS and YFSETQ. In DNA form, the CDR3 reads TGCGCCAGCAGCTGGAGAGGGGGGTACGAGCAGTACTTC. It specifies CASSWRGGYEQYF.

Only a few counts were recorded for this clonotype. The chain employs TRBV12-3 or TRBV12-4 and TRBJ2-2; 9 bases fit TRBD1. The ends lost 5 bases at V and 1 base at J; junction bases unmatched: 5. The CDR3 runs 16 residues. The DNA of the CDR3 is TGTGCCAGCAGTACCTGGGACAGGGTGAACACCGGGGAGCTGTTTTTT. It codes for CASSTWDRVNTGELFF.

This clonotype was seen ten or more times. J is TRBJ2-5 and V is TRBV2, with a possible D match to TRBD1 (5 bases). The CDR3 covers 15 residues. Trimming removed 5 bases from V and 5 bases from J, with 18 bases in between. Germline CDR1 is SNHLY and CDR2 is FYNNEI. The CDR3 spells CASSFTHDRRETQYF. CDR3 DNA: TGTGCCAGCAGTTTCACCCACGACAGAAGGGAGACCCAGTACTTC. The complete variable domain, with remaining parts taken from reference TRBV2 and TRBJ2-5, reads EPEVTQTPSHQVTQMGQEVILRCVPISNHLYFYWYRQILGQKVEFLVSFYNNEISEKSEIFDDQFSVERPDGSNFTLKIRSTKLEDSAMYFCASSFTHDRRETQYFGPGTRLLVL.

The gene calls are TRBV4-2 and TRBJ2-7; D remains unclear. Germline-derived CDR1 and CDR2 are LGHNA and YNFKEQ. The CDR3 runs to 15 residues. Trimming removed 0 bases at V and 5 bases at J, with 14 bases between. The CDR3 DNA follows: TGTGCCAGCAGCCAAGATCAATGGGGATTGGACGAGCAGTACTTC. It is translated as CASSQDQWGLDEQYF.

This clonotype was found many times. The J gene is TRBJ2-7, the V gene TRBV20-1; 10 bases agree with TRBD2. The junction had 8 bases not matched to a gene; V was cut back by 5 bases and J by 4 bases. Germline V gives CDR1 DFQATT, CDR2 SNEGSKA (reference sequence). CDR3 length equals 14 residues. CDR3 nucleotide sequence: TGCAGTGCTCCCAAAGTAGCGGGAGGATACGAGCAGTACTTC. Its translation is CSAPKVAGGYEQYF.

As regards this clonotype: With a much larger clone just one base away, this may be a read error. This chain uses TRBV2 with TRBJ1-1; D unclear. Germline CDR1 SNHLY, CDR2 FYNNEI. CDR3 length: 14 amino acids. Trimming cost V 8 bases and J 2 bases, with 15 bases left between them. The DNA for the CDR3 is TGTGCCAGCGTCAACTTTCAAGTAAACACTGAAGCTTTCTTT. It encodes CASVNFQVNTEAFF.

This clonotype was seen repeatedly, ten times or more. The V and J genes are TRBV11-1 and TRBJ1-2, with 8 positions matching TRBD1. Germline CDR1 is SGHAT and CDR2 is FQDESV (reference sequence). V lost 5 bases to trimming and J lost 5 bases; unmatched junction nucleotides: 7. This CDR3 has 14 residues. The chain's CDR3 is CASSQGQGGYGYTF. Written as DNA, the CDR3 is TGTGCCAGCAGCCAAGGACAGGGTGGATATGGCTACACCTTC. The whole variable domain, filled in from reference TRBV11-1 and TRBJ1-2, reads EAEVAQSPRYKITEKSQAVAFWCDPISGHATLYWYRQILGQGPELLVQFQDESVVDDSQLPKDRFSAERLKGVDSTLKIQPAELGDSAMYLCASSQGQGGYGYTFGSGTRLTVV.

This clonotype was seen ten or more times. This chain uses TRBV12-3 or TRBV12-4 with TRBJ1-2; the D is unclear. The CDR3 has 14 amino acids. V was clipped by 6 bases and J by 6 bases, with 17 bases between them. In nucleotides, the CDR3 is TGTGCCAGCAGCGCCACGACAATCGTAGATGGCTACACCTTC. It yields the protein CASSATTIVDGYTF.

Only a few counts were recorded for this clonotype. The conserved final phenylalanine or tryptophan is absent from the CDR3, which likely points to a read error. The DNA is omitted, as the CDR3 cannot be located on it reliably, and the CDR3 follows TCRdb's listing. The V and J genes are TRBV28 and TRBJ2-7; the table's D call, TRBD1, was not checked against the DNA. Germline V gene lookup returns CDR1 MDHEN and CDR2 SYDVKM. Counting both end residues, the CDR3 totals 11 amino acids. The CDR3 spells CASSPGTGYFL.

In its sample, this clonotype was seen a few times. The rearrangement links TRBV5-1 to TRBJ2-2; D is perhaps TRBD2 (6 bases). Germline V gene data show CDR1 as SGHRS and CDR2 as YFSETQ. Trimming cost V 3 bases and J 7 bases, with 7 bases left between them. This CDR3 spans 12 amino acids. As DNA, the CDR3 is TGCGCCAGCAGCTCGGAGGGCGGGGAGCTGTTTTTT. As protein: CASSSEGGELFF.